This T cell receptor beta chain is from a study of shared clonotypes between healthy human individuals. Study at large: Per-donor plates numbered three CD4 naive, three CD4 memory, two CD8 naive and one CD8 memory.

Several immunoSEQ plates received, in even portions, the genomic DNA of each subset. Using immunoSEQ multiplex PCR, the repertoire was profiled, and TCRdb retains in-frame clones only, with some absent. The data show about 2 million clones, over 85% seen once. The germline V gene has CDR1 PRHDT and CDR2 FYEKMQ (reference sequence). This CDR3 spans 14 amino acids. Unmatched junction bases numbered 3, after V lost 5 bases and J lost 4 bases. CD45RO negativity and positive selection for CCR7 defined naive CD8 cells, a population that excluded terminally differentiated effector memory CD45RA+ cells. The healthy adult donors were HIV-negative and reported no recent acute infections or vaccinations. Comment on this clone: The antigen is undetermined. Additional DNA sequences in this sample encode the identical CDR3.

Study conclusions and caveats: For sorted subsets, rarefaction showed incomplete sequencing despite large depth.

This TCR was recovered from a man between 18 and 29 years old in good health. The material sequenced was naive CD8+ T cells sorted from blood. The V and J genes are TRBV13 and TRBJ2-5; 11 bases align to TRBD2. CDR3 sequence: CASSPTSGGETQYF. The CDR3 DNA is TGTGCCAGCAGCCCAACTAGCGGGGGAGAGACCCAGTACTTC.